This entry lists 16 T cell receptor beta chains sequenced from one sample in a study of shared clonotypes between healthy human individuals. Only in-frame clones appear in the TCRdb table, and some are missing; sequencing was by immunoSEQ multiplex PCR. The sample has 900,000 to 1,200,000 clones, approximately 78% seen once; the top ten hold 0.5% to 0.65%. The sample was memory CD4+ T cells from PBMCs. Subset of the sample: CD45RA-negative fraction. Receptors originate from a young man in good health. Some clones in this sample may be carry-over from other donors' samples.

The chain combines TRBV5-4 with TRBJ2-5, with unresolved D. Germline lookup yields CDR1 SGHNT and CDR2 YYREEE (reference sequence). The CDR3 runs 14 residues. Trimming cost V 0 bases and J 2 bases, with 8 bases left between them. CDR3 amino acids: CASSLAQTQETQYF. The CDR3, as DNA: TGTGCCAGCAGCTTGGCCCAGACGCAAGAGACCCAGTACTTC.

This clone was seen only once. The CDR3 nucleotides are TGCAGCTACGGACTAGCGGGAAACGAGCAGTACTTC. Protein product: CSYGLAGNEQYF. This chain connects TRBV29-1 to TRBJ2-7, with TRBD2 matching 12 bases. Germline-derived CDR1 and CDR2 are SQVTM and ANQGSEA. The CDR3 contains 12 residues. Trimming cost V 8 bases and J 5 bases; bases outside gene matches: 4.

The J gene is TRBJ2-7, the V gene TRBV6-5, with TRBD1 identical over 8 bases. Germline values: CDR1 MNHEY, CDR2 SVGAGI. Unmatched junction bases numbered 7, after V lost 0 bases and J lost 6 bases. CDR3 length: 15 residues. The DNA of the CDR3 is TGTGCCAGCAGTTACTCGACAGGGGTTGCGAGCGAGCAGTACTTC. Translating gives CASSYSTGVASEQYF.

This clone appeared a single time. This chain connects TRBV25-1 to TRBJ2-5, with TRBD1 matching 7 bases. The DNA end is more similar to TRBJ2-7, so the J call may be wrong. The CDR3 contains 13 residues. Per the germline V gene, CDR1 is MGHDK and CDR2 is SYGVNS. The chain's CDR3 is CASARQGFYEQYF. As DNA, the CDR3 is TGTGCCAGCGCAAGACAGGGCTTCTACGAGCAGTACTTC.

The genes are TRBV29-1 and TRBJ2-7; maybe TRBD2 (5 bases). Trimming left V 4 bases short and J 6 bases short, with 13 bases between. Germline V lookup: CDR1 SQVTM, CDR2 ANQGSEA. The CDR3 contains 12 residues. The CDR3 protein is CSVVPSSGEQYF. CDR3 DNA sequence: TGCAGCGTTGTTCCTAGCAGTGGCGAGCAGTACTTC.

The V gene is TRBV10-3, the J gene TRBJ1-1; D not certain. The germline V gene has CDR1 ENHRY and CDR2 SYGVKD. V was cut by 0 bases and J by 1 base, with 12 bases left in between. The CDR3 has 16 amino acids. CDR3 in amino acids: CAISESLRQKNTEAFF. DNA for the CDR3: TGTGCCATCAGTGAGTCTCTGAGGCAGAAGAACACTGAAGCTTTCTTT.

Notes on this clone: The same CDR3 is also encoded by other DNA sequences in this sample. This sequence joins TRBV9 and TRBJ2-3; TRBD1 might be the D (6 bases). Between the trimmed V and J ends, which lost 4 bases and 0 bases, there was a span of 12 bases. CDR1 is SGDLS and CDR2 is YYNGEE in the germline V gene. This CDR3 contains 15 residues. CDR3 DNA sequence: TGTGCCAGCAGCCCCCGGACAGCTAGCACAGATACGCAGTATTTT. Translated, it gives CASSPRTASTDTQYF.

The chain uses TRBV27 and TRBJ2-1; D is unresolved. Germline CDR1 MNHEY, CDR2 SMNVEV (reference sequence). The CDR3 is 17 amino acids. Trimming pared 5 bases from V and 6 bases from J, leaving 23 bases between. The CDR3 sequence: CASSAVKSPPLGNEQFF. The CDR3 DNA follows: TGTGCCAGCAGTGCCGTTAAGTCCCCTCCCTTAGGCAATGAGCAGTTCTTC.

CDR3 amino acids: CASRVRGGRNYGYTF. CDR3 nucleotides: TGTGCCTCTCGGGTGCGGGGGGGACGGAACTATGGCTACACCTTC. This rearrangement joins TRBV19 to TRBJ1-2; maybe TRBD1 (5 bases). V lost 11 bases and J 2 bases, leaving 21 bases between the germline ends. Germline V lookup: CDR1 LNHDA, CDR2 SQIVND (reference sequence). The CDR3 is 15 residues long.

The V gene is TRBV7-2, the J gene TRBJ1-1; D gene uncertain. Trimming took off 1 base at V and 7 bases at J, with 7 bases between the two ends. Germline V gene data show CDR1 as SGHTA and CDR2 as FQGNSA. This CDR3 has 12 amino acids. The CDR3: CASSLVGDEAFF. CDR3 coding DNA: TGTGCCAGCAGCTTAGTGGGAGATGAAGCTTTCTTT. Supplemented by reference TRBV7-2 and TRBJ1-1, the full variable domain reads GAGVSQSPSNKVTEKGKDVELRCDPISGHTALYWYRQSLGQGLEFLIYFQGNSAPDKSGLPSDRFSAERTGGSVSTLTIQRTQQEDSAVYLCASSLVGDEAFFGQGTRLTVV.

The chain is built from TRBV5-1 and TRBJ2-5, with D perhaps being TRBD1 or TRBD2 (5 bases each). The ends were cut back, 10 bases at V and 2 bases at J, with 15 bases in the middle. This CDR3 is built from 13 residues. Looked up from germline, CDR1 is SGHRS and CDR2 is YFSETQ. The CDR3 sequence: CASGDGAQETQYF. The CDR3 nucleotides are TGCGCCTCCGGTGACGGGGCACAAGAGACCCAGTACTTC.

This clone was picked up one time. The V call is TRBV6-4, the J call TRBJ2-1, with 7 positions matching TRBD1. CDR3 size: 19 residues. V shed 2 bases and J 5 bases; nucleotides not matched to a gene: 18. Germline-derived CDR1 and CDR2 are MRHNA and SNTAGT. The CDR3 loop is CASSDTRLDRARPNNEQFF. The DNA for the CDR3 is TGTGCCAGCAGTGACACACGCCTCGACAGGGCTCGACCAAACAATGAGCAGTTCTTC.

This clone has just a few counts. The chain carries TRBV5-1 and TRBJ2-3; D is perhaps TRBD1 (5 bases). The V and J ends lost 0 bases and 4 bases respectively, with 12 bases between them. The CDR3 runs 15 residues. CDR1 and CDR2 from the germline V gene are SGHRS and YFSETQ. This CDR3 is CASSLGAGWADTQYF. The CDR3 nucleotides read TGCGCCAGCAGCTTGGGTGCAGGGTGGGCAGATACGCAGTATTTT.

The sample holds a few counts of this clone. This sequence joins TRBV28 and TRBJ1-2; D gene unclear. The germline V and J ends were trimmed by 3 bases and 4 bases, with 9 bases remaining between them. This CDR3 spans 13 amino acids. The germline V gene has CDR1 MDHEN and CDR2 SYDVKM. The CDR3 protein is CASSLRQFYGYTF. The CDR3 nucleotides read TGTGCCAGCAGTTTGAGGCAGTTCTATGGCTACACCTTC.

DNA for the CDR3: TGTGCCAGCAGCGTAGCTACAGGGGGACTCGAAACCGGGGAGCTGTTTTTT. It yields the protein CASSVATGGLETGELFF. The chain recombines TRBV9 with TRBJ2-2, with 8 bases that match TRBD1. The CDR3 has 17 residues. Germline V gives CDR1 SGDLS, CDR2 YYNGEE. V gave up 0 bases and J gave up 5 bases; unmatched junction bases: 9.

This clone has a single count. Other DNA sequences within the sample encode an identical CDR3. The rearrangement links TRBV4-1 to TRBJ2-1; D not certain. Germline loops: CDR1 MGHRA, CDR2 YSYEKL. V was pared by 0 bases and J by 3 bases, with 9 bases between. This CDR3 has 15 residues. The CDR3 DNA reads as TGCGCCAGCAGCCAAGATGTGGCTAGCTACAATGAGCAGTTCTTC. This sequence encodes CASSQDVASYNEQFF.